Described below is a single T cell receptor (beta chain) sequence and its context. This record comes from a study of T cell clones after liver transplantation. Germline V gives CDR1 LNHNV, CDR2 YYDKDF (reference sequence). This CDR3 comprises 19 residues. Trimming pared 0 bases from V and 1 base from J, leaving 19 bases between. Clones were read by immunoSEQ multiplex PCR, and TCRdb kept only the in-frame ones, dropping some. The profile shows some 80,000 clones, 70% to 85% of them singletons. This clonotype was sampled from a human patient who received a liver transplant. Part of the T cells may come from the graft donor. Sequencing was performed on CD4+ T cells from blood, taken approximately 3.5 years after liver transplant. The V gene is TRBV15, the J gene TRBJ2-4; perhaps TRBD1 as D (6 bases). CDR3 sequence: CATSRDTGSLRGAKNIQYF. Written as DNA, the CDR3 is TGTGCCACCAGCAGAGATACAGGGAGCCTACGGGGCGCCAAAAACATTCAGTACTTC.